This TCR beta chain derives from a study of T cell responses to AZD1222 COVID-19 vaccine. Study-wide results and caveats: CD4 TCRs linked to vaccination spanned spike, dominating at 160-218 and 743-854. Just a handful of AZD1222 recipients were seropositive at baseline.

Details on this clone: Its antigen remains unknown.

The table came from immunoSEQ multiplex PCR; TCRdb's copy has only in-frame clones and leaves some out. The sample includes about 84,000 clones, 70% to 90% of them seen just once. The CDR3 totals 13 residues. Germline V gives CDR1 SGHRS, CDR2 YFSETQ. V shed 3 bases and J 10 bases; nucleotides not matched to a gene: 2. The TCR was taken from an adult who received the AZD1222 COVID-19 vaccine. The gene calls are TRBV5-1 and TRBJ1-6; 9 nucleotides line up with TRBD1. Sequences were derived from peripheral blood, sampled 28 days after the second AZD1222 dose. The CDR3 DNA reads TGCGCCAGCAGCTACGGACAGGGGTCACCCCTCCACTTT. Encoded protein: CASSYGQGSPLHF.